The clone carrying this T cell receptor beta chain appeared once. This specimen belongs to a study of T cell changes during pregnancy in multiple sclerosis. Clones were read by immunoSEQ multiplex PCR, and TCRdb kept only the in-frame ones, dropping some. The sample has some 38,000 clones; more than 85% are singletons. Germline trimming cut 5 bases from V and 5 bases from J; bases unmatched to any gene: 6. CDR1 and CDR2 from the germline V gene are MNHEY and SMNVEV (reference sequence). The CDR3 sequence is 14 residues long. The TCR was taken from a female donor with multiple sclerosis, enrolled in a pregnancy study. Sample: CD8+ T cells from peripheral blood mononuclear cells, taken after pregnancy. The rearrangement uses TRBV27 and TRBJ2-1; 7 nucleotides agree with TRBD1. CDR3 sequence reads: CASSTWTGDNEQFF. CDR3 DNA: TGTGCCAGCAGTACCTGGACAGGTGACAATGAGCAGTTCTTC.